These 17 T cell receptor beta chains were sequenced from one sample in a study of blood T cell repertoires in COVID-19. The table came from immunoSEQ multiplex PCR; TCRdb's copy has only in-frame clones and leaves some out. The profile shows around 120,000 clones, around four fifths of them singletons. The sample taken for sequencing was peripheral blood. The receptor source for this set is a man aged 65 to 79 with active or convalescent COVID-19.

The CDR3 sequence: CASSLSGAGQPQHF. The CDR3 DNA reads TGTGCCAGCAGCTTGTCTGGGGCTGGACAGCCCCAGCATTTT. V usage is TRBV5-5 and J usage is TRBJ1-5; tentative D call: TRBD1 (5 bases). V was pared by 1 base and J by 7 bases, with 12 bases between. The CDR3 runs 14 residues. The germline CDR1 and CDR2 sequences are SGHKS and YYEKEE (reference sequence).

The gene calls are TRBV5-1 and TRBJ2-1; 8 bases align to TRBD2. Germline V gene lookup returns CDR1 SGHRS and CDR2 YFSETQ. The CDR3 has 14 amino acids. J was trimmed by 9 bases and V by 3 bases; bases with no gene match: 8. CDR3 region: CASSYLTSEGEQFF. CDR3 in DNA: TGCGCCAGCAGCTACTTGACTAGCGAAGGTGAGCAGTTCTTC. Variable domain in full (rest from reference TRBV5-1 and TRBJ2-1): KAGVTQTPRYLIKTRGQQVTLSCSPISGHRSVSWYQQTPGQGLQFLFEYFSETQRNKGNFPGRFSGRQFSNSRSEMNVSTLELGDSALYLCASSYLTSEGEQFFGPGTRLTVL.

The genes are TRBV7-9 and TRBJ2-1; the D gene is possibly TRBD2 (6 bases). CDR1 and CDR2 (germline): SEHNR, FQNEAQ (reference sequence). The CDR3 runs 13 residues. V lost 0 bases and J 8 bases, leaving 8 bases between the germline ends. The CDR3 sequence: CASSLAAGYEQFF. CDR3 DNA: TGTGCCAGCAGCTTAGCGGCGGGGTATGAGCAGTTCTTC. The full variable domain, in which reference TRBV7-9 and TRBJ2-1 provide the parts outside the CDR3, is DTGVSQNPRHKITKRGQNVTFRCDPISEHNRLYWYRQTLGQGPEFLTYFQNEAQLEKSRLLSDRFSAERPKGSFSTLEIQRTEQGDSAMYLCASSLAAGYEQFFGPGTRLTVL.

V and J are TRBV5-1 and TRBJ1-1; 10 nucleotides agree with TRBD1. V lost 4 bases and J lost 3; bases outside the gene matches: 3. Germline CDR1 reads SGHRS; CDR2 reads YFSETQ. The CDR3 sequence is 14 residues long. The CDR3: CASSTDRGYTEAFF. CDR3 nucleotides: TGCGCCAGCAGCACGGACAGGGGGTACACTGAAGCTTTCTTT.

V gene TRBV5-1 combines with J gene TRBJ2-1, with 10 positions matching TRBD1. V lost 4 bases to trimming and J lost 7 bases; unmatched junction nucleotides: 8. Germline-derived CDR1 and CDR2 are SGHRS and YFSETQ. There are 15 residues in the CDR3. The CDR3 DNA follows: TGCGCCAGCAGCGATCAAAGGACAGGGGGAAATGAGCAGTTCTTC. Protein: CASSDQRTGGNEQFF.

The CDR3 coding sequence is TGCGCCAGCAGCTTGGGACAGGGGAATAATTCACCCCTCCACTTT. Protein sequence: CASSLGQGNNSPLHF. The chain recombines TRBV5-1 with TRBJ1-6, with 8 nucleotides matching TRBD1. Per the germline V gene, CDR1 is SGHRS and CDR2 is YFSETQ. This CDR3 is built from 15 residues. The junction had 1 base not matched to a gene; V was cut back by 0 bases and J by 5 bases.

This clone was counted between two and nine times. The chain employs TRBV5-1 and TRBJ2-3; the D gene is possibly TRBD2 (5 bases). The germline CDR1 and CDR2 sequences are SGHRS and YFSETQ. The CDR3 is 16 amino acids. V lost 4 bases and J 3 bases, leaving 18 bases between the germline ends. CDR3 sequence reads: CASSPGRGNPTDTQYF. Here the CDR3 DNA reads TGCGCCAGCAGCCCCGGTCGGGGAAACCCTACAGATACGCAGTATTTT. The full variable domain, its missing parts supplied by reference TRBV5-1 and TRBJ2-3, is KAGVTQTPRYLIKTRGQQVTLSCSPISGHRSVSWYQQTPGQGLQFLFEYFSETQRNKGNFPGRFSGRQFSNSRSEMNVSTLELGDSALYLCASSPGRGNPTDTQYFGPGTRLTVL.

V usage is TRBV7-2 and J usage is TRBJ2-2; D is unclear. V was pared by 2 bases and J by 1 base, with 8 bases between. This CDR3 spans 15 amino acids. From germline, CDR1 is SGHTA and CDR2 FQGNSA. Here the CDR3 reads CASSLRSGNTGELFF. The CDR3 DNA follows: TGTGCCAGCAGCTTAAGGTCAGGGAACACCGGGGAGCTGTTTTTT.

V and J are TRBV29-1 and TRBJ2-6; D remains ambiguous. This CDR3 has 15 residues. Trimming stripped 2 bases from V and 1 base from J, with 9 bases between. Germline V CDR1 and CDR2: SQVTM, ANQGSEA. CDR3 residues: CSVEPAGSGANVLTF. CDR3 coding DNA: TGCAGCGTTGAACCCGCCGGGTCTGGGGCCAACGTCCTGACTTTC.

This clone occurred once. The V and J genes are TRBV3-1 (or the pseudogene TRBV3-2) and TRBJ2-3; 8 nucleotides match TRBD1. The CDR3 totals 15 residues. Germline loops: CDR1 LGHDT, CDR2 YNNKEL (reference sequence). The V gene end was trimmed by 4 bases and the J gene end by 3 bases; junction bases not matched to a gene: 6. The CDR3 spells CASSPRDRRTDTQYF. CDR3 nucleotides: TGTGCCAGCAGCCCCCGGGACAGGAGGACAGATACGCAGTATTTT.

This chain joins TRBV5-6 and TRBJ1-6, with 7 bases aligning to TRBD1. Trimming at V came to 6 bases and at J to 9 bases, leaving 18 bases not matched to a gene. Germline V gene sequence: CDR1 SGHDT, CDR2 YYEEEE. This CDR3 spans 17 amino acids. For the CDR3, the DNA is TGTGCCAGCAAGAAGGAGTTTGGAGACAGGGTTGTTTCACCCCTCCACTTT. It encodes CASKKEFGDRVVSPLHF.

Here the CDR3 reads CASSLEPGEQGSYEQYF. In DNA form, the CDR3 reads TGCGCCAGCAGCTTGGAACCCGGGGAACAAGGGTCCTACGAGCAGTACTTC. The rearrangement joins TRBV5-1 to TRBJ2-7; D perhaps matches TRBD2 (5 bases). The V end was cut by 0 bases, the J end by 1 base, with 17 bases between. Germline lookup yields CDR1 SGHRS and CDR2 YFSETQ. This CDR3 spans 17 amino acids.

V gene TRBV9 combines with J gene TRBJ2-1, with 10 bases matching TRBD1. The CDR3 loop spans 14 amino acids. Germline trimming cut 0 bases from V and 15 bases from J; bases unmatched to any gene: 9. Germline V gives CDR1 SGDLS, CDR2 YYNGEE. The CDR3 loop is CASSVAPRGDRGFF. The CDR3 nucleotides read TGTGCCAGCAGCGTAGCACCGAGGGGGGACAGGGGGTTCTTC.

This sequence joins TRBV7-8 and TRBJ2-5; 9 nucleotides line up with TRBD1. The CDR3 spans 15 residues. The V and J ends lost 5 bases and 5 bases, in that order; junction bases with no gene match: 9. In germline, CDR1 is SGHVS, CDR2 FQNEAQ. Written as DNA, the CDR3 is TGTGCCAGCAGCAAACCGGGACAGGGTTGGGAGACCCAGTACTTC. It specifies CASSKPGQGWETQYF.

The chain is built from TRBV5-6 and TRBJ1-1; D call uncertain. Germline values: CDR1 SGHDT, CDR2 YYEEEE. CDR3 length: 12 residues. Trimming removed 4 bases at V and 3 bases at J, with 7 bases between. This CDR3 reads CASSELHTEAFF. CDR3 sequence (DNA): TGTGCCAGCAGCGAGCTGCACACTGAAGCTTTCTTT.

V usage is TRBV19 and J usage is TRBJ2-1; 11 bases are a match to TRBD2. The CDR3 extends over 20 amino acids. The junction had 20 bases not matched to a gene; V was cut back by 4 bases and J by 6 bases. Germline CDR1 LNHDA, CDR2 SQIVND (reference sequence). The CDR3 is CASSRRTGVGLAGLLNEQFF. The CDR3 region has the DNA TGTGCCAGTAGTAGACGGACAGGGGTCGGACTAGCGGGTCTCCTCAATGAGCAGTTCTTC.

The chain's CDR3 is CASSTGGETNEKLFF. The CDR3, as DNA: TGTGCCAGCAGTACAGGGGGGGAAACTAATGAAAAACTGTTTTTT. V gene TRBV3-1 (or the pseudogene TRBV3-2) combines with J gene TRBJ1-4; 8 bases agree with TRBD1. This CDR3 has 15 residues. Germline V lookup: CDR1 LGHDT, CDR2 YNNKEL (reference sequence). The J segment lost 1 base and the V segment lost 6 bases, leaving 4 bases of the junction unmatched.